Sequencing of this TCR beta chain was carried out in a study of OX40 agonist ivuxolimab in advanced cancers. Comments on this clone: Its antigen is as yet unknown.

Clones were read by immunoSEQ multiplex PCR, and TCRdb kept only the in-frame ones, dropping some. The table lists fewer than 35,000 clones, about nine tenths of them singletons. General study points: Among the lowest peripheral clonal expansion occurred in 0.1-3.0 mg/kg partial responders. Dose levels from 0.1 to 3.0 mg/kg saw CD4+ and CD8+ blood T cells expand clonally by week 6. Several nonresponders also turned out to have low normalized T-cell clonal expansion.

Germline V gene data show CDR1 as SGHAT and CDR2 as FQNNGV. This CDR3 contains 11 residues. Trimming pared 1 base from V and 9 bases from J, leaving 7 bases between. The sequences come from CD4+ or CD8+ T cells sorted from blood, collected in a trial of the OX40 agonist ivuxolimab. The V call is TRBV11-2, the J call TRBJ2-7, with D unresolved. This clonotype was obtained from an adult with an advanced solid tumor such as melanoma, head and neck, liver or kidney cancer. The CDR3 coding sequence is TGTGCCAGCAGCTTAGGTCTGGGGCAGTACTTC. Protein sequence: CASSLGLGQYF.